The clone carrying this TCR beta chain came up a few times. The antigen remains undetermined. This sample is drawn from a study of T cell responses to AZD1222 COVID-19 vaccine. In the study overall: Second-dose recipients at about 4 or about 12 weeks were treated as one pooled group.

Study-level results: Every sample of the repertoires postdated the peak T cell response. Possibly, clonal diversity was underestimated; donors were largely white British and included more females. Regions left unmutated in variants are reportedly the target of nearly half of spike-specific TCRs.

The table came from immunoSEQ multiplex PCR; TCRdb's copy has only in-frame clones and leaves some out. Of 100,000 to 150,000 clones in the sample, 80% to 90% were seen once. Germline lookup yields CDR1 SGHRS and CDR2 YFSETQ. The CDR3 contains 17 residues. Deletions cut 1 base from V and 1 base from J, with 15 bases between. J is TRBJ1-3 and V is TRBV5-1, with a possible D match to TRBD1 (6 bases). The sequenced sample was peripheral blood, obtained on day 0 of AZD1222 vaccination. This sequence was found in an adult in good health. The CDR3 spells CASSLNWQGMSGNTIYF. The CDR3 nucleotides read TGCGCCAGCAGCTTGAATTGGCAGGGGATGTCTGGAAACACCATATATTTT.